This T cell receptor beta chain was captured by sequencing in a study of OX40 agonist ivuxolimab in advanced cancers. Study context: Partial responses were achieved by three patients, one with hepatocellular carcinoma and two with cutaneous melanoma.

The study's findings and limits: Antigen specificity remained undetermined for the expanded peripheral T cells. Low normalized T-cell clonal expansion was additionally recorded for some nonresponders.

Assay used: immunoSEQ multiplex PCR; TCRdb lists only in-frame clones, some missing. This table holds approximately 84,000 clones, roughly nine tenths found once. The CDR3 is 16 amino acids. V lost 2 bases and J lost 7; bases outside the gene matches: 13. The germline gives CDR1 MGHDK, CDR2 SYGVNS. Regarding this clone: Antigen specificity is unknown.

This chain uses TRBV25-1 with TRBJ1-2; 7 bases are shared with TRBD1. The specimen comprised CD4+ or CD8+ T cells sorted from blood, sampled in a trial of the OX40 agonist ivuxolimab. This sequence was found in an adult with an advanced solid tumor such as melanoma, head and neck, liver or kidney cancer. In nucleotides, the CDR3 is TGTGCCAGCAGTGAAGGGGAACGGGGACAGAGGTCTGGCTACACCTTC. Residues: CASSEGERGQRSGYTF.